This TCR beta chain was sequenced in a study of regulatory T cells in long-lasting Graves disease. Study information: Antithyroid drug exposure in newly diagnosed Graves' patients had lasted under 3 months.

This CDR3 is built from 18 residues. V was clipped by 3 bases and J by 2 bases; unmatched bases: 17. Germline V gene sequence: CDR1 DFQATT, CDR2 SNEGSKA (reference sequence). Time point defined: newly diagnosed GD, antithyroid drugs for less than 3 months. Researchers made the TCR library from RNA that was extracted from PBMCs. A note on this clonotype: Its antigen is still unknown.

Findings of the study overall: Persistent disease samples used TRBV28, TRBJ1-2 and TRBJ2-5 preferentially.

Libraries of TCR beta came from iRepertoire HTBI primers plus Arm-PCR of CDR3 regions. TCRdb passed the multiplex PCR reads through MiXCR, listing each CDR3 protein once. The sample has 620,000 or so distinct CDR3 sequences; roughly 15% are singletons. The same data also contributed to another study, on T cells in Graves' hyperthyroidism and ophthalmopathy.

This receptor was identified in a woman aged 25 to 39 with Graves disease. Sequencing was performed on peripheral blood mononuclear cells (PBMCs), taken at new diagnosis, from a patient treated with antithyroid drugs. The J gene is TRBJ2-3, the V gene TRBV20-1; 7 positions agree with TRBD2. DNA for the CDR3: TGCAGTGCTAGCGGACACACCGGGGTGCGGGAGCCCACAGATACGCAGTATTTT. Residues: CSASGHTGVREPTDTQYF.